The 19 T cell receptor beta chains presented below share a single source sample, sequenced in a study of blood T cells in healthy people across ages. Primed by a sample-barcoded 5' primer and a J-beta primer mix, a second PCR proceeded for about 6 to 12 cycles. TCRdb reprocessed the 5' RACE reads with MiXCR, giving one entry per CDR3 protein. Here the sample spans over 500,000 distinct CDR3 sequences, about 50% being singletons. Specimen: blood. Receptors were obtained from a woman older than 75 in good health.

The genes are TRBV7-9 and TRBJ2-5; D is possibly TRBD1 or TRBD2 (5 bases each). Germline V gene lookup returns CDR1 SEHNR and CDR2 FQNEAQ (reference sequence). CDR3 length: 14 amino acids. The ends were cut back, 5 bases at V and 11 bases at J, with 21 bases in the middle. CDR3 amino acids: CASSPGTRRNEQYF. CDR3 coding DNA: TGTGCCAGCAGCCCGGGGACCCGACGGAATGAGCAGTACTTC.

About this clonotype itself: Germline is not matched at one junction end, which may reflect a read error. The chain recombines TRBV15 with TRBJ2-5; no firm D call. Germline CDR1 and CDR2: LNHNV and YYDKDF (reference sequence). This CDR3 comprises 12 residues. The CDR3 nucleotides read TGTGCCACCGGCAGAGATTACCGTACCCAGTACTTC. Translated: CATGRDYRTQYF.

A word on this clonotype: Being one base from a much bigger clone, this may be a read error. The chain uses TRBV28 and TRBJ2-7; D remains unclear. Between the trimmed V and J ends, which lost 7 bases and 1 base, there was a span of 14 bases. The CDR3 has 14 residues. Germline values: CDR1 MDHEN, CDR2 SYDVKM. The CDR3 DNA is TGTGCCAGCAACGGCAGGAGTATGTCCTACGAGCAGTACTTC. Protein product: CASNGRSMSYEQYF.

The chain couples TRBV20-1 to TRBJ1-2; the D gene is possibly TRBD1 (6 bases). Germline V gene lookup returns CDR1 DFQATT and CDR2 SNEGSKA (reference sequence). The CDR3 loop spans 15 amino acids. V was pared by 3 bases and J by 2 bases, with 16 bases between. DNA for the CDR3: TGCAGTGCTAGGTTAGACAGGAACGCCAACTATGGCTACACCTTC. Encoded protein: CSARLDRNANYGYTF.

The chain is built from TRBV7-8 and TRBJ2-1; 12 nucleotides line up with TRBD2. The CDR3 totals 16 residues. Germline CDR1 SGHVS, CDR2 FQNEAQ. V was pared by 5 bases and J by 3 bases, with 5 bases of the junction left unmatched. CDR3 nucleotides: TGTGCCAGCAGCCCCCAGGGACTAGCGGGCTACAATGAGCAGTTCTTC. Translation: CASSPQGLAGYNEQFF.

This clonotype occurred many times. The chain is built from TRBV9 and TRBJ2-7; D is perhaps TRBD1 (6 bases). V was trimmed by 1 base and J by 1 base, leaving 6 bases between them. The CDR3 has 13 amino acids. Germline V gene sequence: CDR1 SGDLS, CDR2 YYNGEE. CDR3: CASSVQGSYEQYF. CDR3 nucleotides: TGTGCCAGCAGCGTACAGGGGTCCTACGAGCAGTACTTC.

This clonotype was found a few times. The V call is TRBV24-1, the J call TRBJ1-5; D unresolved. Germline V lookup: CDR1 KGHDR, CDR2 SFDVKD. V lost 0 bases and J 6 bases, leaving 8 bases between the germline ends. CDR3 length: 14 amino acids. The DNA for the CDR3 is TGTGCCACCAGTGATTTGCTTACGGCTCAGCCCCAGCATTTT. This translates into CATSDLLTAQPQHF.

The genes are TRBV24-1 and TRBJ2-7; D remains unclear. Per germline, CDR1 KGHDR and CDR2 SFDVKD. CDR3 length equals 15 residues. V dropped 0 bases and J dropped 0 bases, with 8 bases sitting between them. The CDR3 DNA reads TGTGCCACCAGTGATTTGAAGGGAAGCTCCTACGAGCAGTACTTC. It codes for CATSDLKGSSYEQYF.

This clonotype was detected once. The CDR3 sequence is CASSSLVAQYF. The CDR3, as DNA: TGTGCCAGCAGTTCCCTCGTGGCCCAGTACTTC. V gene TRBV28 combines with J gene TRBJ2-5; D not certain. The V gene lost 4 bases and the J gene lost 9 bases, with 9 bases spanning the gap. This CDR3 is 11 amino acids long. Germline V lookup: CDR1 MDHEN, CDR2 SYDVKM.

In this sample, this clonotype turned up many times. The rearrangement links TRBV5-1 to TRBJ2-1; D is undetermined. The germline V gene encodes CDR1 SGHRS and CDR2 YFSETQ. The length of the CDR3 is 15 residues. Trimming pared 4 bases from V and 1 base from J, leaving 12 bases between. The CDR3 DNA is TGCGCCAGCAGCCCGATGACACCTTCCTACAATGAGCAGTTCTTC. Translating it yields CASSPMTPSYNEQFF.

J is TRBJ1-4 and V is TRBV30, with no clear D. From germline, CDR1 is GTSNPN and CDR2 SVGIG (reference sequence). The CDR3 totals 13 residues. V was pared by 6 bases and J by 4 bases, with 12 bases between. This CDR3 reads CACERSFNEKLFF. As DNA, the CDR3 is TGTGCCTGCGAGAGATCTTTTAATGAAAAACTGTTTTTT. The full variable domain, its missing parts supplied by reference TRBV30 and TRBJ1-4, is SQTIHQWPATLVQPVGSPLSLECTVEGTSNPNLYWYRQAAGRGLQLLFYSVGIGQISSEVPQNLSASRPQDRQFILSSKKLLLSDSGFYLCACERSFNEKLFFGSGTQLSVL.

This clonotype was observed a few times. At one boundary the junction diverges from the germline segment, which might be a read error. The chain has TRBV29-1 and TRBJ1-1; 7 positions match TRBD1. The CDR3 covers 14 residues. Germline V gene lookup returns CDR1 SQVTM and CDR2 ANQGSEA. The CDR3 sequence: CSVARGGTNTEAFF. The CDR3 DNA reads TGTAGCGTTGCCCGAGGGGGCACGAACACTGAAGCTTTCTTT.

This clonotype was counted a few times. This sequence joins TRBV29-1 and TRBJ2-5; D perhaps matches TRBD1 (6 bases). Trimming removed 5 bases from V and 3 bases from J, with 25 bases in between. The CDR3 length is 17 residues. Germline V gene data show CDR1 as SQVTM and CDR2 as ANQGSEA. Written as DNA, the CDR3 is TGCAGCGTTAGAGTTGGGGGCCCGGGCGTGGTAGAAGAGACCCAGTACTTC. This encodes CSVRVGGPGVVEETQYF.

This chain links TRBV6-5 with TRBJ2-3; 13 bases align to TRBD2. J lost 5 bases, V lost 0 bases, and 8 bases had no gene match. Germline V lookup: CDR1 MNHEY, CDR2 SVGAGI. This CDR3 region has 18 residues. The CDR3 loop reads CASSYSSTSGRAGDTQYF. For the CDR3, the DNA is TGTGCCAGCAGTTACTCGAGCACTAGCGGGAGGGCCGGAGATACGCAGTATTTT.

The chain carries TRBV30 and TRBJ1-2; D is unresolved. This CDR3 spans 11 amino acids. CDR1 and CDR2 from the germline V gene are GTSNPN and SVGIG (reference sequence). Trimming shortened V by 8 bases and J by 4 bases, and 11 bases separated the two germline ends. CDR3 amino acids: CAGSRAYGYTF. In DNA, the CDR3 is TGTGCCGGATCGAGGGCCTATGGCTACACCTTC.

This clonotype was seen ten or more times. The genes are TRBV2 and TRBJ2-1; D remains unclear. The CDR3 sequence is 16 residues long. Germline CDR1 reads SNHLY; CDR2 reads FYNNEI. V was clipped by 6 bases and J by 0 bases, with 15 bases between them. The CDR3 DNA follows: TGTGCCAGCAGGGACCCGGCACAGAGCTCCTACAATGAGCAGTTCTTC. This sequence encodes CASRDPAQSSYNEQFF.

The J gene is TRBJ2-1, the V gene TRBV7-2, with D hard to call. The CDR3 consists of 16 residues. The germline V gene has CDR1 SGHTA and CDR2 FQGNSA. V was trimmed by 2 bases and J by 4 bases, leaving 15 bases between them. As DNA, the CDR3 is TGTGCCAGCAGCTTATTGAGGTACCCCTCATACAATGAGCAGTTCTTC. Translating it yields CASSLLRYPSYNEQFF. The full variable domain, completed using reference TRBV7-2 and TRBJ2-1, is GAGVSQSPSNKVTEKGKDVELRCDPISGHTALYWYRQSLGQGLEFLIYFQGNSAPDKSGLPSDRFSAERTGGSVSTLTIQRTQQEDSAVYLCASSLLRYPSYNEQFFGPGTRLTVL.

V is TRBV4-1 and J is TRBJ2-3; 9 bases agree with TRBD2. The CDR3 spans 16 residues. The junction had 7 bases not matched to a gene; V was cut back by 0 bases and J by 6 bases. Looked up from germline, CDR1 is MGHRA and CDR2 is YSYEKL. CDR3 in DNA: TGCGCCAGCAGCCAAGAGCTGGCGGGAGGGGTGGATACGCAGTATTTT. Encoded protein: CASSQELAGGVDTQYF.

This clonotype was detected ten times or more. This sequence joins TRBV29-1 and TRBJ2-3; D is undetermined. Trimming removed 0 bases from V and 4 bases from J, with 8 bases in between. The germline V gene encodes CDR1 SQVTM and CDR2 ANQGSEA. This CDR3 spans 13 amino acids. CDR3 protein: CSVEDRTADTQYF. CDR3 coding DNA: TGCAGCGTTGAAGACAGAACTGCAGATACGCAGTATTTT.